The clone carrying this TCR beta chain has only a few counts. Its antigen is not identified. TCR beta CDR3 regions were amplified from RNA transcripts. When the TCR CDR3 underwent first-round RT-PCR, the HTBI primer set was used. TCRdb recomputed calls from the multiplex PCR reads with MiXCR, one row per CDR3 protein. The repertoire includes a few hundred thousand distinct CDR3 sequences, roughly 25% of them detected once, and roughly 70% sits in the top ten. The data originate from a study of T cells in Graves' hyperthyroidism and ophthalmopathy. Findings and caveats of the study: Clonotypes that were expanded in thyroid above 0.001 mostly appeared in blood too.

Germline CDR1 and CDR2: MGHRA and YSYEKL. J was trimmed by 1 base and V by 2 bases; bases with no gene match: 1. The CDR3 is 14 amino acids. The authors deemed Graves' hyperthyroidism stable absent ophthalmopathy progression within 18 months. PBMCs came from less than 11 ml fresh peripheral blood. Material: blood. The chain links TRBV4-1 to TRBJ2-7, with 8 bases identical to TRBD2. This TCR derives from a man aged 50-60 years with Graves' hyperthyroidism. CDR3 DNA sequence: TGCGCCAGCAGCCAACTAGCGGGTTCCTACGAGCAGTACTTC. The encoded protein is CASSQLAGSYEQYF.